This T cell receptor (beta chain) was recovered during a study of T cells in tuberculosis. Study at large: A South African cohort included IGRA-negative adolescents, latently infected IGRA-positive adolescents and adults with active tuberculosis. Whole-study results and caveats: Active tuberculosis alpha repertoires lay closer to GMM-specific TCRs than controls'. Shorter CDR3-alpha in active tuberculosis partly drove smaller distances.

Measured with immunoSEQ multiplex PCR; TCRdb has only the in-frame clones, and not every one. The sample includes roughly 19,000 clones, 80% to 90% seen only once; the top ten take over 12%. The CDR3 has 14 amino acids. The V and J ends lost 2 bases and 4 bases respectively, with 15 bases between them. Germline loops: CDR1 SQVTM, CDR2 ANQGSEA. On this clone itself: Its cognate antigen is unknown.

This clonotype originated in a donor aged 10-30 years with latent tuberculosis or without tuberculosis infection. Specimen: PBMCs. J is TRBJ2-7 and V is TRBV29-1; TRBD2 might be the D (5 bases). CDR3 sequence reads: CSVEKGDLGYEQYF. CDR3 bases: TGCAGCGTTGAAAAGGGAGACTTAGGATACGAGCAGTACTTC.